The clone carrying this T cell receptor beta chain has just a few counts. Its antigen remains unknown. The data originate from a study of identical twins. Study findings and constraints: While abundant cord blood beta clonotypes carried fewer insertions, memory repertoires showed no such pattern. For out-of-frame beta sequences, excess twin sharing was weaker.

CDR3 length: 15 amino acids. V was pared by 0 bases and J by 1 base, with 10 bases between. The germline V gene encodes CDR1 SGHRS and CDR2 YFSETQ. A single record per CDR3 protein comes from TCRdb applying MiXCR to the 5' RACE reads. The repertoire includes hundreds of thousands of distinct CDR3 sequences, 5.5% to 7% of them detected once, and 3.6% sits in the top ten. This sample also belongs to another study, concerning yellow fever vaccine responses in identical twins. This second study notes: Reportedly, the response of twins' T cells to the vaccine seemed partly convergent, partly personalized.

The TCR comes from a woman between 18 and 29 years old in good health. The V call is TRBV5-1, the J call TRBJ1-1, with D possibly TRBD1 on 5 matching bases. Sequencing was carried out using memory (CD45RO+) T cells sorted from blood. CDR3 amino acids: CASSLERRENTEAFF. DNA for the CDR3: TGCGCCAGCAGCTTGGAGCGCAGGGAGAACACTGAAGCTTTCTTT. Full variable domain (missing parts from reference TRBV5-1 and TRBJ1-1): KAGVTQTPRYLIKTRGQQVTLSCSPISGHRSVSWYQQTPGQGLQFLFEYFSETQRNKGNFPGRFSGRQFSNSRSEMNVSTLELGDSALYLCASSLERRENTEAFFGQGTRLTVV.